This T cell receptor beta chain was observed in a study of blood T cell repertoires in COVID-19. Repertoires were generated with immunoSEQ multiplex PCR, while TCRdb's copy carries only in-frame clones and drops some. Of about 280,000 clones in the sample, roughly 85% were seen once. Per the germline V gene, CDR1 is LGHDT and CDR2 is YNNKEL (reference sequence). The CDR3 totals 15 residues. Trimming removed 3 bases from V and 7 bases from J, with 16 bases in between. Sequenced: PBMCs or T cells enriched from blood (not recorded which). The sequence came from a woman between 35 and 50 years old who had recovered from COVID-19. The rearrangement links TRBV3-1 (or the pseudogene TRBV3-2) to TRBJ2-4; D possibly corresponds to TRBD2 (5 bases). CDR3 protein: CASSHSVRELNIQYF. The CDR3 nucleotides are TGTGCCAGCAGCCATTCTGTCCGGGAATTGAACATTCAGTACTTC.